This T cell receptor beta chain was obtained from a study of cytomegalovirus exposure and HLA in healthy donors. This clone was picked up a small number of times. The V segment lost 4 bases and the J segment 2 bases; nucleotides outside the gene matches: 5. Germline loops: CDR1 GTSNPN, CDR2 SVGIG (reference sequence). The CDR3 totals 14 residues. The PCR was carried out with 60 Vbeta primers and 13 Jbeta primers. Data came from immunoSEQ multiplex PCR; TCRdb stores just in-frame clones and leaves some out. In the table there are more than 90,000 clones, less than 80% of which are singletons. The sequenced material came from PBMCs. This receptor was obtained from a woman in her 30s in good health and CMV-seronegative. V is TRBV30 and J is TRBJ1-3; 7 bases fit TRBD1. In DNA form, the CDR3 reads TGTGCCTGGATGCAGGGGGGTCCTGGAAACACCATATATTTT. This gives the protein CAWMQGGPGNTIYF. The whole variable domain, remainder taken from reference TRBV30 and TRBJ1-3, is SQTIHQWPATLVQPVGSPLSLECTVEGTSNPNLYWYRQAAGRGLQLLFYSVGIGQISSEVPQNLSASRPQDRQFILSSKKLLLSDSGFYLCAWMQGGPGNTIYFGEGSWLTVV.